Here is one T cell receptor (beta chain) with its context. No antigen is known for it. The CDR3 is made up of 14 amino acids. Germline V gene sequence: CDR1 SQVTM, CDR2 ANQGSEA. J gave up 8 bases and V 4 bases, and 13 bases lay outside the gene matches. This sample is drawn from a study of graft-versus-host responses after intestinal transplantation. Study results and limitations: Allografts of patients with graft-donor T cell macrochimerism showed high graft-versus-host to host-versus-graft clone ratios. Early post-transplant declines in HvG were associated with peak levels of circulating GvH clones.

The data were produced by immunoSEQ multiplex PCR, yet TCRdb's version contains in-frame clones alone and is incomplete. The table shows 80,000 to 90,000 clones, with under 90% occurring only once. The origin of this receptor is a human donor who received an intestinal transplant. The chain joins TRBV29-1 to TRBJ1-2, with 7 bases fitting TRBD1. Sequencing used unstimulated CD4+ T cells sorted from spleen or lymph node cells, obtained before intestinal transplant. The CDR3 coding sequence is TGCAGCGTTGGGCCCTCCGGGACAGATTACGGCTACACCTTC. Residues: CSVGPSGTDYGYTF.